What follows are 13 T cell receptor beta chains derived from one specimen sequenced in a study of cytomegalovirus exposure and HLA in healthy donors. The study ran its PCR with 60 Vbeta and 13 Jbeta primers. Sequencing was performed with immunoSEQ multiplex PCR; in TCRdb, only in-frame clones are kept and a portion is missing. The sample consists of more than 110,000 clones, roughly three quarters of them appearing once. The sequencing input was PBMCs. Receptors were obtained from a man aged 18-30 years in good health and CMV-seronegative.

The J gene is TRBJ1-1, the V gene TRBV7-8; no clear D gene. V dropped 2 bases and J dropped 1 base, with 8 bases sitting between them. Germline V CDR1 and CDR2: SGHVS, FQNEAQ. The CDR3 sequence is 14 residues long. Here the CDR3 DNA reads TGTGCCAGCAGCTTATCCAGGTCGAACACTGAAGCTTTCTTT. Its protein product is CASSLSRSNTEAFF. Complete variable domain (other parts from reference TRBV7-8 and TRBJ1-1): GAGVSQSPRYKVAKRGQDVALRCDPISGHVSLFWYQQALGQGPEFLTYFQNEAQLDKSGLPSDRFFAERPEGSVSTLKIQRTQQEDSAVYLCASSLSRSNTEAFFGQGTRLTVV.

This chain links TRBV27 with TRBJ1-2, with D perhaps TRBD1 (5 bases). The CDR3 is made up of 15 amino acids. Trimming took off 0 bases at V and 6 bases at J, with 14 bases between the two ends. The germline gives CDR1 MNHEY, CDR2 SMNVEV (reference sequence). The CDR3 sequence is CASSLSAGGNDGYTF. The CDR3 DNA follows: TGTGCCAGCAGTTTATCGGCGGGGGGGAATGATGGCTACACCTTC.

The CDR3 loop is CASSARQGVEQFF. CDR3 bases: TGTGCCAGCAGTGCTCGACAGGGGGTTGAGCAGTTCTTC. The chain joins TRBV2 to TRBJ2-1; 9 bases are shared with TRBD1. The CDR3 sequence is 13 residues long. V trimming: 4 bases; J trimming: 9 bases; junction bases outside the gene matches: 4. Germline lookup yields CDR1 SNHLY and CDR2 FYNNEI.

This clone was observed once. The chain has TRBV7-2 and TRBJ2-1; D is ambiguous. V gave up 1 base and J gave up 3 bases, with 16 bases separating them. The CDR3 covers 17 residues. Germline V CDR1 and CDR2: SGHTA, FQGNSA. The CDR3 sequence: CASSLEVLAVNYNEQFF. CDR3 nucleotide sequence: TGTGCCAGCAGCTTAGAGGTTCTGGCGGTAAACTACAATGAGCAGTTCTTC.

The CDR3 is CASSERTGVWEVGNQPQHF. For the CDR3, the DNA is TGTGCCAGCAGTGAACGGACAGGGGTTTGGGAGGTTGGCAATCAGCCCCAGCATTTT. This sequence joins TRBV6-1 and TRBJ1-5; 9 bases map to TRBD1. The CDR3 is 19 residues long. Looked up from germline, CDR1 is MNHNS and CDR2 is SASEGT. V shed 2 bases, J shed 2 bases, and the junction held 13 bases outside the gene matches.

The V gene is TRBV30, the J gene TRBJ1-3; possible D gene TRBD1, 6 bases. Trimming took off 4 bases at V and 3 bases at J, with 13 bases between the two ends. The germline V gene has CDR1 GTSNPN and CDR2 SVGIG (reference sequence). The CDR3 is 14 residues long. The CDR3 reads CAWTISGVGNTIYF. CDR3 bases: TGTGCCTGGACTATTTCAGGGGTTGGAAACACCATATATTTT.

The chain couples TRBV7-6 to TRBJ2-2; weak D call: TRBD1 (6 bases). Trimming removed 4 bases at V and 2 bases at J, with 14 bases between. Germline CDR1 and CDR2: SGHVS and FNYEAQ. There are 16 residues in the CDR3. CDR3 sequence reads: CASSSLDRSNTGELFF. In DNA form, the CDR3 reads TGTGCCAGCAGCTCCCTGGACAGATCTAACACCGGGGAGCTGTTTTTT. Complete variable domain (other parts from reference TRBV7-6 and TRBJ2-2): GAGVSQSPRYKVTKRGQDVALRCDPISGHVSLYWYRQALGQGPEFLTYFNYEAQQDKSGLPNDRFSAERPEGSISTLTIQRTEQRDSAMYRCASSSLDRSNTGELFFGEGSRLTVL.

A remark on this clone: The junction departs from the called germline gene at one end, perhaps through a read error. The V gene is TRBV7-9, the J gene TRBJ2-7; D might be TRBD2 (5 bases). The CDR3 sequence is 12 residues long. CDR1 is SEHNR and CDR2 is FQNEAQ in the germline V gene (reference sequence). CDR3 loop: CSSSYGLNEQYF. In DNA, the CDR3 is TGTTCCAGCAGTTACGGACTTAACGAGCAGTACTTC. Together with reference TRBV7-9 and TRBJ2-7, the CDR3 gives the full variable domain: DTGVSQNPRHKITKRGQNVTFRCDPISEHNRLYWYRQTLGQGPEFLTYFQNEAQLEKSRLLSDRFSAERPKGSFSTLEIQRTEQGDSAMYLCSSSYGLNEQYFGPGTRLTVT.

This sequence joins TRBV4-3 and TRBJ2-4; 16 bases line up with TRBD2. This CDR3 has 18 residues. After removal of 0 bases from V and 7 bases from J, the junction contained 6 bases not matched to a gene. Germline CDR1 is LGHNA and CDR2 is YSLEER. This CDR3 reads CASSQEAGTSGGANIQYF. The CDR3 DNA sequence: TGCGCCAGCAGCCAAGAAGCCGGGACTAGCGGGGGGGCCAACATTCAGTACTTC.

This sequence joins TRBV2 and TRBJ1-2; unclear D gene. The CDR3 contains 14 residues. V was clipped by 7 bases and J by 1 base, with 13 bases between them. The germline V gene encodes CDR1 SNHLY and CDR2 FYNNEI. CDR3 in DNA: TGTGCCAGCACGGATCCCGGAGTTAACTATGGCTACACCTTC. Its translation is CASTDPGVNYGYTF.

The genes are TRBV5-5 and TRBJ1-5; D is possibly TRBD1 (5 bases). Germline V gene lookup returns CDR1 SGHKS and CDR2 YYEKEE (reference sequence). The CDR3 extends over 15 amino acids. The CDR3, as DNA: TGTGCTTCAACTTTGGAGGTCAGGGAGGGACAGCCCCAGCATTTT. It specifies CASTLEVREGQPQHF.

The gene calls are TRBV18 and TRBJ2-2, with TRBD1 matching 10 bases. The CDR3 is 18 residues long. J was trimmed by 2 bases and V by 3 bases; bases with no gene match: 9. Germline CDR1 KGHSH, CDR2 LQKENI. CDR3 sequence reads: CASSPPGTGATNTGELFF. As DNA, the CDR3 is TGTGCCAGCTCACCCCCCGGGACAGGGGCTACTAACACCGGGGAGCTGTTTTTT.

The chain joins TRBV15 to TRBJ1-1; 9 bases map to TRBD1. The J segment lost 5 bases and the V segment lost 8 bases, leaving 9 bases of the junction unmatched. Germline loops: CDR1 LNHNV, CDR2 YYDKDF (reference sequence). This CDR3 has 14 residues. The CDR3 bases are TGTGCCACCGGTCCGGGACAGGGCTCAACTGAAGCTTTCTTT. This sequence encodes CATGPGQGSTEAFF.